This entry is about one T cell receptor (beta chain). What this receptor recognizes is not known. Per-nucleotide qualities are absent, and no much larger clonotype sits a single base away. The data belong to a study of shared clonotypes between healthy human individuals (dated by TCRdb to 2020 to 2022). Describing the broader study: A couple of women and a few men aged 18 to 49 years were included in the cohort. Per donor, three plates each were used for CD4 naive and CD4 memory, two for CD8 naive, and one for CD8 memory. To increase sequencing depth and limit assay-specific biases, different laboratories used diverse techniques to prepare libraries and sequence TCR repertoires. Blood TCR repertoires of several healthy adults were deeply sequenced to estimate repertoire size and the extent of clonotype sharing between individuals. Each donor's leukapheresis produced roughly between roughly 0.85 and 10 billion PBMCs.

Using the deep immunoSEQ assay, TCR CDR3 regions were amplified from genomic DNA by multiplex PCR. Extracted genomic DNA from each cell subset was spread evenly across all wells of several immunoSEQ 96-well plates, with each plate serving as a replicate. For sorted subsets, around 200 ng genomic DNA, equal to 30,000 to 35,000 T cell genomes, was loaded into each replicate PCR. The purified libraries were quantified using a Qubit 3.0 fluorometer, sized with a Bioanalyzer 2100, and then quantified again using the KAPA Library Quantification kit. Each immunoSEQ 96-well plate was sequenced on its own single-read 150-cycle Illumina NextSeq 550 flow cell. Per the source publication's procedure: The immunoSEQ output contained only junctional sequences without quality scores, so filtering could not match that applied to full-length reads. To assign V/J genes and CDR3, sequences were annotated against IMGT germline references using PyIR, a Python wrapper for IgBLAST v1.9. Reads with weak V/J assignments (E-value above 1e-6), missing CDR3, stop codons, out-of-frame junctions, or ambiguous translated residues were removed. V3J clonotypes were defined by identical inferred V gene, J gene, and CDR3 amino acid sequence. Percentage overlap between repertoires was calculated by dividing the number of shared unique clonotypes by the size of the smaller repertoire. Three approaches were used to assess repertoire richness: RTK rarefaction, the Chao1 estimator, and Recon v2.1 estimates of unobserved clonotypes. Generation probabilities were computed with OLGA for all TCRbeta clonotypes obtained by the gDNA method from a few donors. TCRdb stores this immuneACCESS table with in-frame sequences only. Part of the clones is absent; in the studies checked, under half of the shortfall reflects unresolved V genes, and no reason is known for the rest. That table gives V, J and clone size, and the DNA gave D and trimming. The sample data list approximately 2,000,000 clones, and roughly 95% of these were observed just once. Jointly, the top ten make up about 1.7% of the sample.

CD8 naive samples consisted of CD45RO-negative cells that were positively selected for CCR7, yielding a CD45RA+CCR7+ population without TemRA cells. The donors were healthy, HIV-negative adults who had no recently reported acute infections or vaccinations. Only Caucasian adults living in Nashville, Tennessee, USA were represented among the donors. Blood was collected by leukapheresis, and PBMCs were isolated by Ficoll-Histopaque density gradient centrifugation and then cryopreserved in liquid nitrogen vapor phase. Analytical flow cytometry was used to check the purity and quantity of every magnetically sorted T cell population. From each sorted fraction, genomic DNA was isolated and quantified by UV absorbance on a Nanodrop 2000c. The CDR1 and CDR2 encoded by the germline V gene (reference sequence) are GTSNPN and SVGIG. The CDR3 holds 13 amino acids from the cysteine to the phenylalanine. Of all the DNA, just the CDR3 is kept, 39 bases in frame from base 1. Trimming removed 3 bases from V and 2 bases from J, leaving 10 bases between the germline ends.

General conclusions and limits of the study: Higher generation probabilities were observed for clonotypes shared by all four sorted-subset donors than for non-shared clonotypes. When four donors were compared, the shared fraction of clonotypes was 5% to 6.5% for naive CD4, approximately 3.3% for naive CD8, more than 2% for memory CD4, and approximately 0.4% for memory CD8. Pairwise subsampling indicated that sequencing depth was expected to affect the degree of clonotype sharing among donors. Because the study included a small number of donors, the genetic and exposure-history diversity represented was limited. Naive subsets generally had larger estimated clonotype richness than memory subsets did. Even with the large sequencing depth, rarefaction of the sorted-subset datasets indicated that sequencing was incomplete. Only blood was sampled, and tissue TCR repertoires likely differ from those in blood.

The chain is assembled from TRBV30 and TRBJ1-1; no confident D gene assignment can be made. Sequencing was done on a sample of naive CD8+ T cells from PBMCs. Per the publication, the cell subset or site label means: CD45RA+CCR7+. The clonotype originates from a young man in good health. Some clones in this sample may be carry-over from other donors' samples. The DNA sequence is TGTGCCTGGAGCAGGACCGCTAACACTGAAGCTTTCTTT. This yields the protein CAWSRTANTEAFF.